The 31 T cell receptor beta chains below all came from one sample that was sequenced in a study of response to subunit inactivated influenza vaccine. MiXCR, applied by TCRdb to the RT-PCR reads, yields one record per CDR3 protein. Of some 850,000 distinct CDR3 sequences listed, 15% to 20% were seen once; the top ten hold 9.5% to 13%. Sequencing was performed on PBMCs from blood, taken approximately 5 days after vaccination. The receptors come from a man in his forties or fifties who received an inactivated influenza vaccine.

This clonotype was detected only a few times. The chain joins TRBV25-1 to TRBJ2-1; 9 nucleotides align to TRBD2. Germline CDR1 reads MGHDK; CDR2 reads SYGVNS. The CDR3 is 15 amino acids. V lost 4 bases to trimming and J lost 10 bases; unmatched junction nucleotides: 11. The CDR3 loop is CASSATSGGGREQFF. The CDR3 DNA reads TGTGCCAGCAGTGCGACTAGCGGAGGGGGGAGAGAGCAGTTCTTC. Full variable domain (remainder filled in from reference TRBV25-1 and TRBJ2-1): EADIYQTPRYLVIGTGKKITLECSQTMGHDKMYWYQQDPGMELHLIHYSYGVNSTEKGDLSSESTVSRIRTEHFPLTLESARPSHTSQYLCASSATSGGGREQFFGPGTRLTVL.

This chain connects TRBV10-2 to TRBJ1-2; a possible D gene is TRBD1 (5 bases). Trimming took 6 bases from V and 5 from J, leaving 16 bases between them. Germline V lookup: CDR1 WSHSY, CDR2 SAAADI. This CDR3 region has 14 residues. The CDR3 DNA sequence: TGCGCCAGCAGCAACAGGTGGTCCCCTTATGGCTACACCTTC. As protein: CASSNRWSPYGYTF.

This clonotype was found a few times. The V call is TRBV7-6, the J call TRBJ2-1; 11 nucleotides match TRBD2. The ends lost 1 base at V and 7 bases at J; junction bases unmatched: 12. Germline CDR1 reads SGHVS; CDR2 reads FNYEAQ. The CDR3 runs to 18 residues. The CDR3 loop reads CASSLVGSSGGFGNEQFF. The DNA of the CDR3 is TGTGCCAGCAGCTTAGTCGGGTCTAGCGGGGGGTTTGGAAATGAGCAGTTCTTC. The full variable domain, in which reference TRBV7-6 and TRBJ2-1 provide the parts outside the CDR3, is GAGVSQSPRYKVTKRGQDVALRCDPISGHVSLYWYRQALGQGPEFLTYFNYEAQQDKSGLPNDRFSAERPEGSISTLTIQRTEQRDSAMYRCASSLVGSSGGFGNEQFFGPGTRLTVL.

The gene calls are TRBV10-3 and TRBJ2-1; TRBD1 matches 11 bases. Per germline, CDR1 ENHRY and CDR2 SYGVKD. The CDR3 loop spans 15 amino acids. J was trimmed by 9 bases and V by 0 bases; bases with no gene match: 4. CDR3 in amino acids: CAISESWTGGTEQFF. The CDR3 coding sequence is TGTGCCATCAGTGAGTCATGGACAGGGGGCACTGAGCAGTTCTTC.

A few counts support this clonotype. This sequence joins TRBV20-1 and TRBJ2-3; D call uncertain. There are 13 residues in the CDR3. V dropped 6 bases and J dropped 6 bases, with 16 bases sitting between them. Germline V lookup: CDR1 DFQATT, CDR2 SNEGSKA (reference sequence). As DNA, the CDR3 is TGCAGTGCGCCAGGCGGCCGCTCGGATACGCAGTATTTT. This codes for CSAPGGRSDTQYF.

This clonotype was seen more than once but under ten times. CDR3 in amino acids: CSARDRTGGQPQHF. CDR3 sequence (DNA): TGCAGTGCTAGAGATAGGACAGGGGGCCAGCCCCAGCATTTT. The chain carries TRBV20-1 and TRBJ1-5, with 11 bases matching TRBD1. The CDR3 loop spans 14 amino acids. CDR1 is DFQATT, CDR2 SNEGSKA, per germline (reference sequence). J gave up 7 bases and V 0 bases, and 2 bases lay outside the gene matches.

This clonotype turned up a few times. V usage is TRBV6-2 or TRBV6-3 and J usage is TRBJ2-3; possibly TRBD2 for D (6 bases). CDR3 length equals 15 residues. V gave up 6 bases and J gave up 4 bases, with 17 bases separating them. CDR1 is MNHEY, CDR2 SVGEGT, per germline. The CDR3 DNA reads TGTGCCAGCAGCGACGAGGAGGGGATGGCAGATACGCAGTATTTT. Its protein is CASSDEEGMADTQYF.

This clonotype was recorded many times. The rearrangement joins TRBV2 to TRBJ2-2, with D perhaps TRBD2 (5 bases). The V end was cut by 7 bases, the J end by 4 bases, with 13 bases between. CDR3 length equals 14 residues. Germline V gives CDR1 SNHLY, CDR2 FYNNEI. CDR3 coding DNA: TGTGCCAGCAAGCGGCTAGCTAGCACCGGGGAGCTGTTTTTT. It encodes CASKRLASTGELFF.

This clonotype was seen many times. The chain is built from TRBV10-3 and TRBJ2-3; D is unresolved. The CDR3 extends over 14 amino acids. The ends were cut back, 0 bases at V and 5 bases at J, with 9 bases in the middle. Germline V gene lookup returns CDR1 ENHRY and CDR2 SYGVKD. The CDR3 here is CAISESLGVDTQYF. The CDR3 DNA reads TGTGCCATCAGTGAGTCCCTGGGCGTAGATACGCAGTATTTT.

This clonotype was observed a few times. The chain uses TRBV9 and TRBJ1-6, with a tentative D call TRBD1 (5 bases). CDR1 is SGDLS and CDR2 is YYNGEE in the germline V gene. V lost 0 bases and J 8 bases, leaving 12 bases between the germline ends. The CDR3 length is 15 residues. The DNA for the CDR3 is TGTGCCAGCAGCGTAGGTCCAGGAGGGGATTCACCCCTCCACTTT. It specifies CASSVGPGGDSPLHF.

This chain links TRBV10-3 with TRBJ2-1; D may be TRBD1 (6 bases). The CDR3 totals 13 residues. Germline loops: CDR1 ENHRY, CDR2 SYGVKD. The germline V and J ends were trimmed by 4 bases and 9 bases, with 13 bases remaining between them. The CDR3 here is CAISARDNGEQFF. CDR3 nucleotide sequence: TGTGCCATCAGTGCTCGGGACAATGGTGAGCAGTTCTTC.

This clonotype has only a few counts. The V and J genes are TRBV29-1 and TRBJ2-7; 11 nucleotides match TRBD1. CDR3 length: 15 amino acids. V was pared by 4 bases and J by 5 bases, with 10 bases of the junction left unmatched. CDR1 is SQVTM, CDR2 ANQGSEA, per germline. CDR3 sequence (DNA): TGCAGCGTTGCGGACAGGGGGCGTTCCTTGAACGAGCAGTACTTC. Its translation is CSVADRGRSLNEQYF.

The sample holds many counts of this clonotype. The rearrangement uses TRBV25-1 and TRBJ1-1; a possible D gene is TRBD1 (6 bases). V gave up 3 bases and J gave up 11 bases, with 13 bases separating them. Germline V gene sequence: CDR1 MGHDK, CDR2 SYGVNS. CDR3 length: 12 amino acids. In DNA, the CDR3 is TGTGCCAGCAGTGAGGTCGGGGGGCTGGCTTTCTTT. Encoded protein: CASSEVGGLAFF.

The J gene is TRBJ2-7, the V gene TRBV5-1; TRBD1 aligns across 10 bases. This CDR3 comprises 14 residues. The trim removed 1 base at V and 5 bases at J, leaving 3 bases unmatched. CDR1 is SGHRS, CDR2 YFSETQ, per germline. Here the CDR3 DNA reads TGCGCCAGCAGCTTGCGACAGGGGGCTCACGAGCAGTACTTC. Amino acid sequence: CASSLRQGAHEQYF.

V usage is TRBV2 and J usage is TRBJ2-7, with 7 bases that match TRBD1. Germline loops: CDR1 SNHLY, CDR2 FYNNEI. The CDR3 extends over 14 amino acids. With 4 bases clipped from V and 5 bases from J, the junction kept 8 bases outside the gene matches. The CDR3 DNA reads TGTGCCAGCAGTGGCCAACAGGGGTTCGACGAGCAGTACTTC. It encodes CASSGQQGFDEQYF.

This clonotype came up a few times. The chain has TRBV12-3 or TRBV12-4 and TRBJ1-1; D unclear. V lost 6 bases, J lost 0 bases, and 11 bases lay in between. The CDR3 totals 14 residues. CDR3: CASRLQYLNTEAFF. Here the CDR3 DNA reads TGTGCCAGCAGGTTACAGTACTTGAACACTGAAGCTTTCTTT.

The CDR3 reads CASSQTRTGGNYEQYF. CDR3 coding DNA: TGCGCCAGCAGCCAGACTAGGACAGGGGGGAACTACGAGCAGTACTTC. The chain links TRBV4-3 to TRBJ2-7, with 10 bases lining up with TRBD1. CDR1 is LGHNA and CDR2 is YSLEER in the germline V gene. V shed 3 bases and J 3 bases; nucleotides not matched to a gene: 8. CDR3 length: 16 amino acids.

The chain carries TRBV6-4 and TRBJ2-1, with D perhaps assigned TRBD1 or TRBD2 (6 bases each). The CDR3 loop spans 14 amino acids. Trimming shortened V by 1 base and J by 8 bases, and 12 bases separated the two germline ends. The V gene's germline CDR1 is MRHNA and CDR2 SNTAGT. Here the CDR3 reads CASSDFPGAYEQFF. In DNA form, the CDR3 reads TGTGCCAGCAGTGACTTTCCGGGGGCTTATGAGCAGTTCTTC.

The chain carries TRBV5-1 and TRBJ1-1; D ambiguous. V lost 0 bases and J 4 bases, leaving 7 bases between the germline ends. Germline CDR1 and CDR2: SGHRS and YFSETQ. This CDR3 spans 13 amino acids. The CDR3 DNA sequence: TGCGCCAGCAGCTTGGAACAACCCACTGAAGCTTTCTTT. Translating gives CASSLEQPTEAFF.

This clonotype has a handful of counts. The V gene is TRBV6-5, the J gene TRBJ1-5; 11 bases agree with TRBD1. V dropped 1 base and J dropped 5; count of bases not matched to a gene: 4. Per the germline V gene, CDR1 is MNHEY and CDR2 is SVGAGI. This CDR3 region has 16 residues. CDR3 in DNA: TGTGCCAGCAGTTACTTTTTGGGACAGGGGGATCAGCCCCAGCATTTT. Translated, it gives CASSYFLGQGDQPQHF.

The CDR3 nucleotides are TGTGCCAGCAGCTTAGTAGCCTCCGAGGGGACCCAGTACTTC. Protein: CASSLVASEGTQYF. The V gene is TRBV7-2, the J gene TRBJ2-5; D is perhaps TRBD2 (5 bases). Per germline, CDR1 SGHTA and CDR2 FQGNSA. The V gene lost 1 base and the J gene lost 7 bases, with 13 bases spanning the gap. The CDR3 is 14 residues long.

This clonotype was found a few times. The V gene is TRBV7-8, the J gene TRBJ2-5, with no clear D. Germline loops: CDR1 SGHVS, CDR2 FQNEAQ. The CDR3 covers 14 residues. The V end was cut by 3 bases, the J end by 5 bases, with 13 bases between. CDR3 DNA sequence: TGTGCCAGCAGCTTCGGACGCCTACGGGAGACCCAGTACTTC. Its translation: CASSFGRLRETQYF.

V gene TRBV5-1 combines with J gene TRBJ2-7; TRBD2 matches at 7 bases. The length of the CDR3 is 14 residues. Germline V gene data show CDR1 as SGHRS and CDR2 as YFSETQ. The V and J ends lost 0 bases and 5 bases, in that order; junction bases with no gene match: 5. The CDR3 DNA follows: TGCGCCAGCAGCTTGGGGGCGGGAGTAAACGAGCAGTACTTC. Its translation is CASSLGAGVNEQYF.

This clonotype occurred many times. This sequence joins TRBV9 and TRBJ2-1; 13 bases line up with TRBD2. V lost 0 bases to trimming and J lost 9 bases; unmatched junction nucleotides: 6. The CDR3 has 16 amino acids. Looked up from germline, CDR1 is SGDLS and CDR2 is YYNGEE. The CDR3 DNA reads as TGTGCCAGCAGCGTAGTCGGGACTAGCGGGATGGGTGAGCAGTTCTTC. Translation gives CASSVVGTSGMGEQFF.

The rearrangement joins TRBV6-5 to TRBJ2-1; 8 nucleotides match TRBD1. Germline V gives CDR1 MNHEY, CDR2 SVGAGI. J lost 14 bases, V lost 5 bases, and 8 bases had no gene match. The CDR3 is 12 amino acids. CDR3 residues: CASSLRTGWEFF. CDR3 nucleotides: TGTGCCAGCAGTCTTCGGACAGGGTGGGAGTTCTTC.

The chain carries TRBV7-2 and TRBJ2-1, with 11 positions matching TRBD2. Germline V gives CDR1 SGHTA, CDR2 FQGNSA. This CDR3 is built from 16 residues. Trimming at V came to 5 bases and at J to 5 bases, leaving 8 bases not matched to a gene. The chain's CDR3 is CASSAGTSGAHNEQFF. The DNA for the CDR3 is TGTGCCAGCAGCGCCGGGACTAGCGGAGCCCACAATGAGCAGTTCTTC.

This clonotype was seen at least ten times. This chain uses TRBV5-6 with TRBJ1-1, with D uncertain. The V gene's germline CDR1 is SGHDT and CDR2 YYEEEE. The CDR3 totals 14 residues. Trimming stripped 3 bases from V and 4 bases from J, with 13 bases between. The CDR3 coding sequence is TGTGCCAGCAGCTGGATCTCCGGGAGCACTGAAGCTTTCTTT. Protein product: CASSWISGSTEAFF.

J is TRBJ2-1 and V is TRBV7-6; D may be TRBD1 or TRBD2 (5 bases each). Germline-derived CDR1 and CDR2 are SGHVS and FNYEAQ. With 0 bases removed from V and 0 bases from J, the gap between germline ends came to 15 bases. The CDR3 contains 18 residues. CDR3 coding DNA: TGTGCCAGCAGCTTAGCGAGAGGGGCGGGTGGCTCCTACAATGAGCAGTTCTTC. The encoded protein is CASSLARGAGGSYNEQFF.

The chain combines TRBV27 with TRBJ2-5; perhaps TRBD1 as D (5 bases). V gave up 6 bases and J gave up 5 bases, with 22 bases separating them. This CDR3 comprises 16 residues. Per the germline V gene, CDR1 is MNHEY and CDR2 is SMNVEV (reference sequence). The CDR3 sequence is CASRQSTATSGETQYF. CDR3 bases: TGTGCCAGCAGACAGTCGACAGCCACCTCCGGTGAGACCCAGTACTTC.

The J gene is TRBJ2-4, the V gene TRBV6-5; TRBD1 matches 7 bases. V shed 1 base, J shed 8 bases, and the junction held 8 bases outside the gene matches. CDR1 is MNHEY, CDR2 SVGAGI, per germline. The CDR3 length is 15 residues. CDR3 in DNA: TGTGCCAGCAGTTACTGGAAGGGGGCTGTGGACATTCAGTACTTC. Residues: CASSYWKGAVDIQYF.

A few counts support this clonotype. CDR3 sequence (DNA): TGTGCCAGCAGTCCCCGCGTGGGGGCCACTGAAGCTTTCTTT. As protein: CASSPRVGATEAFF. The rearrangement uses TRBV12-3 or TRBV12-4 and TRBJ1-1; a possible D gene is TRBD1 (6 bases). CDR3 length equals 14 residues. V was pared by 5 bases and J by 4 bases, with 14 bases between.